This entry is about one T cell receptor beta chain. This entry comes from a study of blood T cell repertoires in COVID-19. Whole-study context: In each case, the material was cDNA or gDNA derived from T cells, B-cell-depleted T cells, or PBMCs.

Libraries were prepared by immunoSEQ multiplex PCR; TCRdb keeps only in-frame clonotypes and omits some of them. The data hold some 170,000 clones, with 60% to 85% observed a single time. The CDR3 is made up of 15 amino acids. V lost 0 bases, J lost 3 bases, and 13 bases lay in between. The germline gives CDR1 SGDLS, CDR2 YYNGEE. This chain links TRBV9 with TRBJ2-7; D might be TRBD2 (6 bases). The sequence was collected from a man aged 55 to 70 with acute or convalescent COVID-19. The sample taken for sequencing was peripheral blood. The CDR3 sequence: CASSVASGVYYEQYF. CDR3 coding DNA: TGTGCCAGCAGCGTAGCGTCGGGGGTCTACTACGAGCAGTACTTC. Variable domain in full (rest from reference TRBV9 and TRBJ2-7): DSGVTQTPKHLITATGQRVTLRCSPRSGDLSVYWYQQSLDQGLQFLIQYYNGEERAKGNILERFSAQQFPDLHSELNLSSLELGDSALYFCASSVASGVYYEQYFGPGTRLTVT.